The rows below give T cell receptor beta chains drawn from one sample of a study of blood T cell repertoires in COVID-19. Data came from immunoSEQ multiplex PCR; TCRdb stores just in-frame clones and leaves some out. Of around 100,000 clones listed, 92% are singletons. The specimen sequenced was peripheral blood. These receptors were obtained from a woman aged 50 to 65 with COVID-19, enrolled during active disease. Both conserved end residues are part of each CDR3. Each record gives: J gene, D gene, V gene, CDR3 protein. The D gene is left open where the match is weak.

J gene: TRBJ2-5
D gene: .
V gene: TRBV5-1
CDR3 protein: CASWRVQETQYF

J gene: TRBJ2-5
D gene: TRBD2
V gene: TRBV24-1
CDR3 protein: CATSGSGTSGDPRTQYF

J gene: TRBJ2-2
D gene: TRBD1
V gene: TRBV5-1
CDR3 protein: CASSLGGSGELFF

J gene: TRBJ1-1
D gene: TRBD1
V gene: TRBV19
CDR3 protein: CASRTTGGDTEAFF

J gene: TRBJ1-1
D gene: TRBD1
V gene: TRBV7-2
CDR3 protein: CASSLDRTRGRTAFF

J gene: TRBJ1-2
D gene: .
V gene: TRBV6-4
CDR3 protein: CASSDQPLTQGYTF

J gene: TRBJ1-5
D gene: .
V gene: TRBV6-6
CDR3 protein: CASSQTERYQPQHF

J gene: TRBJ1-1
D gene: .
V gene: TRBV2
CDR3 protein: CASSDVPQGTEAFF

J gene: TRBJ1-5
D gene: TRBD1
V gene: TRBV7-8
CDR3 protein: CASSLAGTGGSNQPQHF

J gene: TRBJ1-1
D gene: .
V gene: TRBV7-9
CDR3 protein: CASSPPLQGPNTEAFF

J gene: TRBJ1-1
D gene: .
V gene: TRBV6-1
CDR3 protein: CASSDQTGTAHNEAFF

J gene: TRBJ1-2
D gene: .
V gene: TRBV28
CDR3 protein: CASSLSPVGRDNYGYTF

J gene: TRBJ1-6
D gene: .
V gene: TRBV6-5
CDR3 protein: CASSPPQGKNSPLHF

J gene: TRBJ1-6
D gene: TRBD1
V gene: TRBV5-1
CDR3 protein: CASSWGQGASYNSPLHF

J gene: TRBJ2-7
D gene: .
V gene: TRBV6-5
CDR3 protein: CASRFRVESLYEQYF

J gene: TRBJ1-1
D gene: .
V gene: TRBV4-1
CDR3 protein: CASSQLQGNMNTEAFF

J gene: TRBJ2-3
D gene: TRBD2
V gene: TRBV4-1
CDR3 protein: CASSFGDYHTDTQYF

J gene: TRBJ2-1
D gene: TRBD1
V gene: TRBV5-4
CDR3 protein: CASSLEWGQGQHEQFF

J gene: TRBJ1-2
D gene: .
V gene: TRBV28
CDR3 protein: CASGALQGYGYTF

J gene: TRBJ1-1
D gene: .
V gene: TRBV12-5
CDR3 protein: CASGLGGRGAFF

J gene: TRBJ2-7
D gene: .
V gene: TRBV7-9
CDR3 protein: CASSLVNGDEQYF

J gene: TRBJ1-1
D gene: .
V gene: TRBV13
CDR3 protein: CASSSQTGRAFF

J gene: TRBJ1-1
D gene: .
V gene: TRBV28
CDR3 protein: CASTRGGIATEAFF

J gene: TRBJ2-1
D gene: .
V gene: TRBV19
CDR3 protein: CASSILPSSYNEQFF

J gene: TRBJ2-3
D gene: TRBD1
V gene: TRBV18
CDR3 protein: CASSPLTGAGTDTQYF

J gene: TRBJ2-6
D gene: .
V gene: TRBV19
CDR3 protein: CASIPRTGRSGANVLTF

J gene: TRBJ1-2
D gene: .
V gene: TRBV1
CDR3 protein: CTSSHPGRNYGYTF

J gene: TRBJ2-1
D gene: .
V gene: TRBV5-6
CDR3 protein: CASSYSGSQFF

J gene: TRBJ1-1
D gene: .
V gene: TRBV6-1
CDR3 protein: CASQVAAGNTEAFF

J gene: TRBJ1-1
D gene: .
V gene: TRBV10-3
CDR3 protein: CAIAYSRQLIFEAFF

J gene: TRBJ2-3
D gene: .
V gene: TRBV30
CDR3 protein: CAWSPGVGTDTQYF

J gene: TRBJ1-6
D gene: .
V gene: TRBV7-9
CDR3 protein: CASIRGQNNSPLHF

J gene: TRBJ1-4
D gene: .
V gene: TRBV5-3
CDR3 protein: CARSLEGCGANEKLFF

J gene: TRBJ2-3
D gene: TRBD2
V gene: TRBV13
CDR3 protein: CASSTRRLAGGADTQYF

J gene: TRBJ2-1
D gene: TRBD2
V gene: TRBV6-1
CDR3 protein: CASSERILAGGPGNEQFF

J gene: TRBJ1-6
D gene: TRBD1
V gene: TRBV5-1
CDR3 protein: CASSFEGAKGSPLHF

J gene: TRBJ2-7
D gene: TRBD1
V gene: TRBV5-5
CDR3 protein: CASSRGQGLSYEQYF

J gene: TRBJ2-5
D gene: .
V gene: TRBV19
CDR3 protein: CASSMRRGSQETQYF

J gene: TRBJ1-4
D gene: TRBD1
V gene: TRBV4-2
CDR3 protein: CASSQDGDRGDEKLFF

J gene: TRBJ2-1
D gene: TRBD2
V gene: TRBV7-2
CDR3 protein: CASSLSPRGLAGGRDEQFF

J gene: TRBJ2-3
D gene: TRBD1
V gene: TRBV11-1
CDR3 protein: CASSPGQLPDTQYF

J gene: TRBJ2-1
D gene: TRBD1
V gene: TRBV27
CDR3 protein: CASSLSGQGYNEQFF

J gene: TRBJ1-6
D gene: .
V gene: TRBV5-1
CDR3 protein: CASSLQGWGNSPLHF

J gene: TRBJ1-5
D gene: .
V gene: TRBV7-2
CDR3 protein: CASSLSGALQPQHF

J gene: TRBJ1-5
D gene: .
V gene: TRBV5-5
CDR3 protein: CASSEGLNQPQHF

J gene: TRBJ1-3
D gene: .
V gene: TRBV19
CDR3 protein: CASSIYGPTVSSGNTIYF

J gene: TRBJ1-6
D gene: .
V gene: TRBV18
CDR3 protein: CASSPEMTGSYSPLHF

J gene: TRBJ1-2
D gene: .
V gene: TRBV28
CDR3 protein: CASSLFTPGAEGYTF

J gene: TRBJ2-2
D gene: TRBD1
V gene: TRBV27
CDR3 protein: CASSLSGTGWTGELFF

J gene: TRBJ2-6
D gene: .
V gene: TRBV28
CDR3 protein: CASRGAGSGANVLTF

J gene: TRBJ1-6
D gene: .
V gene: TRBV11-2
CDR3 protein: CASSRGRRSGGSPLHF

J gene: TRBJ2-1
D gene: .
V gene: TRBV28
CDR3 protein: CASSPPLPYNEQFF

J gene: TRBJ1-5
D gene: .
V gene: TRBV4-1
CDR3 protein: CASSQDGGGNNQPQHF

J gene: TRBJ2-1
D gene: .
V gene: TRBV9
CDR3 protein: CASSVGAGRTNNEQFF

J gene: TRBJ2-1
D gene: TRBD2
V gene: TRBV19
CDR3 protein: CASSINSGGPGGQFF

J gene: TRBJ2-7
D gene: .
V gene: TRBV7-2
CDR3 protein: CASSLVVGGGYEQYF

J gene: TRBJ1-2
D gene: TRBD1
V gene: TRBV5-8
CDR3 protein: CASMLGTANYGYTF

J gene: TRBJ1-2
D gene: TRBD1
V gene: TRBV28
CDR3 protein: CATQGQLYGYTF